This record concerns one T cell receptor (beta chain) sequence. How the authors handled the data: Quantification of nucleated cells was approximated via reference gene primer amplification. The protocol was immunoSEQ multiplex PCR, while the TCRdb copy is restricted to in-frame clones and leaves out a portion. Clone size and V and J calls were adopted from that table, with D and trimming inferred from the DNA. The sample has 200,000 to 300,000 clones, about 90% seen once. These data belong to a study of blood T cell repertoires in COVID-19. Across the whole study: Samples representing acute and convalescent COVID-19 were sourced from the United States, Italy and Spain. The analysed material was cDNA or gDNA that came from T cells, B-cell-depleted T cells, or PBMCs.

Trimming pared 6 bases from V and 2 bases from J, leaving 13 bases between. There are 14 residues in the CDR3. The germline CDR1 and CDR2 sequences are ENHRY and SYGVKD. This clonotype was sampled from a woman in her forties with acute or convalescent COVID-19. The sample consisted of peripheral blood. This chain joins TRBV10-3 and TRBJ1-1; D might be TRBD1 (6 bases). CDR3 in DNA: TGTGCCATCAGCCCGACAGGTCCAAACACTGAAGCTTTCTTT. This sequence encodes CAISPTGPNTEAFF.